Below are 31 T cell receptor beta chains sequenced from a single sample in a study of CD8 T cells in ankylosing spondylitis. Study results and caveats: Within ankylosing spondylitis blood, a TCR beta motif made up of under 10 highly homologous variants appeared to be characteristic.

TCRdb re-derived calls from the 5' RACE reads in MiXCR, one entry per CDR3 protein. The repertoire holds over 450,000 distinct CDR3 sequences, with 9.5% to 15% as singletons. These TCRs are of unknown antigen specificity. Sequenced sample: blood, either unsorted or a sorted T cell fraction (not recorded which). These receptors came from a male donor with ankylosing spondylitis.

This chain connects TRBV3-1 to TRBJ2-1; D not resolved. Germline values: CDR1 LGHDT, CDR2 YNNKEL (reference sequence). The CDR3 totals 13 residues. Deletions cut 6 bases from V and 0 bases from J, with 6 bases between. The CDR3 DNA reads TGTGCCAGCAGGGGATACTCCTACAATGAGCAGTTCTTC. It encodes CASRGYSYNEQFF.

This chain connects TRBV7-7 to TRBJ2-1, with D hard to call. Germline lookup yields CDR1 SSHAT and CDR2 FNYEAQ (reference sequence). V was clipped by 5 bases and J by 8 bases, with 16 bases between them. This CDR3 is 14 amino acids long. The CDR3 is CASSQSGARDEQFF. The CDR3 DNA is TGTGCCAGCAGCCAATCGGGCGCACGGGATGAGCAGTTCTTC.

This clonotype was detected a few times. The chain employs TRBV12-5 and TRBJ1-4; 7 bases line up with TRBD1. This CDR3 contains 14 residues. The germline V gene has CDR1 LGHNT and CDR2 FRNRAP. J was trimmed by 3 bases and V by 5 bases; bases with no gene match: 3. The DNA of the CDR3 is TGTGCTAGTGGTCGACAGGGAGCTAATGAAAAACTGTTTTTT. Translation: CASGRQGANEKLFF.

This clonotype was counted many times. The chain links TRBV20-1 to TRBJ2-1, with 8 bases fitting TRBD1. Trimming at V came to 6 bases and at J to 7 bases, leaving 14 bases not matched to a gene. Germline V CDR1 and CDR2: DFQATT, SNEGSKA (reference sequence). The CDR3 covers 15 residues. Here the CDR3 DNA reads TGCAGTGCCCCCCCGGCCCAGGGGGCAAGTAATGAGCAGTTCTTC. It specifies CSAPPAQGASNEQFF.

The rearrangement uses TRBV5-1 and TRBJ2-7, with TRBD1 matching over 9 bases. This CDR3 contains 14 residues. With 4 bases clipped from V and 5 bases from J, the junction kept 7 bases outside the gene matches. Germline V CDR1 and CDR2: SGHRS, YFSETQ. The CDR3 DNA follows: TGCGCCAGCAGCCGTCCCGGGACAGGGCACGAGCAGTACTTC. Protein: CASSRPGTGHEQYF.

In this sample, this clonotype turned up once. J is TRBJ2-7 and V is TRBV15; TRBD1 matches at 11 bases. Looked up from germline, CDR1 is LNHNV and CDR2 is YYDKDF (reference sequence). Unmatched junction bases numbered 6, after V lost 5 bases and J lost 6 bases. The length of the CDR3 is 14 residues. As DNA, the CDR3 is TGTGCCACCAGCTGGTCCGGGACAGGGGGCGAGCAGTACTTC. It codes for CATSWSGTGGEQYF.

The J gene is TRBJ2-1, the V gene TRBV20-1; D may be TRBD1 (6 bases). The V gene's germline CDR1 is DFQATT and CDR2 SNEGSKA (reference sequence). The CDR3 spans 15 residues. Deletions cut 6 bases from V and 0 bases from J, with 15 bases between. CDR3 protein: CSAQTRGSSYNEQFF. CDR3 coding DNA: TGCAGTGCGCAGACCAGGGGTAGCTCCTACAATGAGCAGTTCTTC.

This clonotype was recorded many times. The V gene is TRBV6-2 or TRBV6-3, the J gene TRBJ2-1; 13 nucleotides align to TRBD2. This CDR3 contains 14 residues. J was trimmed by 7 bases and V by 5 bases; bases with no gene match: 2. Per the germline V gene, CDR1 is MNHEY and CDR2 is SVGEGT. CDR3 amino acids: CASSGTSGINEQFF. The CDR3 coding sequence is TGTGCCAGCAGTGGGACTAGCGGGATAAATGAGCAGTTCTTC.

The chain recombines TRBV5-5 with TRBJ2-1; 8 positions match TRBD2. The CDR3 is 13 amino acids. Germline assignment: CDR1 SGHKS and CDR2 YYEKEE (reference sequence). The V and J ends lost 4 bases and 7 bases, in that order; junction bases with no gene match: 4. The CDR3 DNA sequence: TGTGCCAGCAGCATCGGGACTAGTAATGAGCAGTTCTTC. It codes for CASSIGTSNEQFF.

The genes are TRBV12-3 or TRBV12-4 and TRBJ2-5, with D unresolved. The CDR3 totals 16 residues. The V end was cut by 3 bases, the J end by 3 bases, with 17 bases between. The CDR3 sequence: CASSFDLRTRKETQYF. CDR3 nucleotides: TGTGCCAGCAGTTTCGATCTGCGGACCCGAAAAGAGACCCAGTACTTC.

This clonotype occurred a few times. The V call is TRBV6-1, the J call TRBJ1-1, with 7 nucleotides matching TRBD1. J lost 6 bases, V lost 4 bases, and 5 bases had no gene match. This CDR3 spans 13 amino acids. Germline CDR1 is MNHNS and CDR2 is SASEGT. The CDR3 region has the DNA TGTGCCAGCAGTGGAGGGACAGAGGCTGAAGCTTTCTTT. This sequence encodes CASSGGTEAEAFF.

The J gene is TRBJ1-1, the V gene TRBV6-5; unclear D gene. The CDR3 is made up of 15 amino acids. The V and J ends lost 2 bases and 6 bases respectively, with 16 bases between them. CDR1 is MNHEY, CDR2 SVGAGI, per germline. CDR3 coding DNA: TGTGCCAGCAGTTACGAGAAAGGCCCGTGGGCTGAAGCTTTCTTT. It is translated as CASSYEKGPWAEAFF.

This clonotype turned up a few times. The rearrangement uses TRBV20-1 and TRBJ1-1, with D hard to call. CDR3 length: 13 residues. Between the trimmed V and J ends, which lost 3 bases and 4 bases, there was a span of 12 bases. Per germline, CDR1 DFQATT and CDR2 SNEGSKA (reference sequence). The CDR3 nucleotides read TGCAGTGCTAGGTTGGGTTTGGGCACTGAAGCTTTCTTT. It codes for CSARLGLGTEAFF.

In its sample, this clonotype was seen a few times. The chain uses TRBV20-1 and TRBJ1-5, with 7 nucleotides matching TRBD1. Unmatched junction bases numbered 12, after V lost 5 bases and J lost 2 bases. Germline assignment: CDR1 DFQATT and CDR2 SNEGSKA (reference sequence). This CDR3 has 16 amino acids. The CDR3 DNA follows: TGCAGTGCTCAGAAGAGGGGGACAGCGGGCAATCAGCCCCAGCATTTT. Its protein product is CSAQKRGTAGNQPQHF.

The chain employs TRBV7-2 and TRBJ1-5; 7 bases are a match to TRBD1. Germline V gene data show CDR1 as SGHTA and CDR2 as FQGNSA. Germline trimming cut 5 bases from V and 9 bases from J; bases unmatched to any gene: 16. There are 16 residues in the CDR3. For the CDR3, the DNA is TGTGCCAGCAGCCCCATAGGGGGGACAGAGCCGCGGCCCCAGCATTTT. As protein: CASSPIGGTEPRPQHF.

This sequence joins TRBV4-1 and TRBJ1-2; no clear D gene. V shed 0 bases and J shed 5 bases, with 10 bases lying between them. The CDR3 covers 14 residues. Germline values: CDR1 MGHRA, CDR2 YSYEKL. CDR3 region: CASSQDEGRYGYTF. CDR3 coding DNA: TGCGCCAGCAGCCAAGACGAGGGCCGTTATGGCTACACCTTC.

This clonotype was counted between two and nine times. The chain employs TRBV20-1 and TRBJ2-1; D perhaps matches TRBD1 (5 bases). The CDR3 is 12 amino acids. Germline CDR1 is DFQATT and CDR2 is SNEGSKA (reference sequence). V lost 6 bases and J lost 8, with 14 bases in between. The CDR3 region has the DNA TGCAGTGCCCGCCGACAGCCAGATGAGCAGTTCTTC. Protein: CSARRQPDEQFF.

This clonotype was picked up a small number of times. This CDR3 is CASSQDRTSGRAWGIHNEQFF. The CDR3 nucleotides read TGTGCCAGCAGCCAAGATAGGACTAGCGGGAGGGCCTGGGGTATTCACAATGAGCAGTTCTTC. This sequence joins TRBV4-2 and TRBJ2-1; 15 bases agree with TRBD2. CDR1 is LGHNA, CDR2 YNFKEQ, per germline. This CDR3 is 21 amino acids long. J gave up 5 bases and V 0 bases, and 14 bases lay outside the gene matches.

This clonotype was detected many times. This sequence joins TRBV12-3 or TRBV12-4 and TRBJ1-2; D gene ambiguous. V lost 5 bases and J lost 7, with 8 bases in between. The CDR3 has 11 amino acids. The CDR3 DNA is TGTGCCAGCAGTCCGGCCCGTGGCTACACCTTC. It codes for CASSPARGYTF.

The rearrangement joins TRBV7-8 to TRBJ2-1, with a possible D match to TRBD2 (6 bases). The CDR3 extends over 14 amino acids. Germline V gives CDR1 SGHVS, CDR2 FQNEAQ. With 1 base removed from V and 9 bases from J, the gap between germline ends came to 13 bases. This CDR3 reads CASSLGPEGGEQFF. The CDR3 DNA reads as TGTGCCAGCAGCTTAGGGCCGGAGGGAGGTGAGCAGTTCTTC.

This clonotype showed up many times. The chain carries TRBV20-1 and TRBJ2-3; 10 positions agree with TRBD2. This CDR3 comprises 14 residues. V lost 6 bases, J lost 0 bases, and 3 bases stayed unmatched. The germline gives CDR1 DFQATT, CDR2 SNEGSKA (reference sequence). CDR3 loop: CSATGLASTDTQYF. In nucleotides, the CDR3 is TGCAGTGCCACGGGACTAGCGAGCACAGATACGCAGTATTTT.

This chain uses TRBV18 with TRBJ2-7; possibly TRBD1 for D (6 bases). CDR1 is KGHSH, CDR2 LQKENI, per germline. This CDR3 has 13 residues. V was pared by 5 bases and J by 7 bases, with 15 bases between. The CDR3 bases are TGTGCCAGCTCAAAGGACAGCCTAGAGGAGCAGTACGTC. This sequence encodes CASSKDSLEEQYV.

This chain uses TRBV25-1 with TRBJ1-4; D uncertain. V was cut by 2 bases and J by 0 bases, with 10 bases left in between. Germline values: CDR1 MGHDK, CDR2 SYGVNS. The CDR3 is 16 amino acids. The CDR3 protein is CASSELAGSTNEKLFF. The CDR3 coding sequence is TGTGCCAGCAGTGAACTAGCAGGTTCAACTAATGAAAAACTGTTTTTT.

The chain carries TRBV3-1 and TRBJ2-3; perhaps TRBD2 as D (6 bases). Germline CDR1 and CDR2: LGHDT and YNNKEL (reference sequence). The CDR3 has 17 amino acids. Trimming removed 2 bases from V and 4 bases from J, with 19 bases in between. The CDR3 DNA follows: TGTGCCAGCAGCCAAATGATCGCCGGGAGTCCGGCAGATACGCAGTATTTT. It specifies CASSQMIAGSPADTQYF.

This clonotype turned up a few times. The CDR3 loop reads CASSLSNDNDEQFF. The CDR3 DNA is TGTGCCAGCAGTTTGAGTAACGATAACGATGAGCAGTTCTTC. The gene calls are TRBV12-3 or TRBV12-4 and TRBJ2-1; D is unclear. V gave up 3 bases and J gave up 8 bases, with 14 bases separating them. The CDR3 runs to 14 residues.

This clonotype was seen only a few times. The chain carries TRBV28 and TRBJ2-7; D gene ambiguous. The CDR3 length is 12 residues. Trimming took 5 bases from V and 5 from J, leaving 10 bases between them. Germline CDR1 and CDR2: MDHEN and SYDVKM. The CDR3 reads CASSPRGDEQYV. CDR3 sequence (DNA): TGTGCCAGCAGTCCGCGTGGGGACGAGCAGTACGTC.

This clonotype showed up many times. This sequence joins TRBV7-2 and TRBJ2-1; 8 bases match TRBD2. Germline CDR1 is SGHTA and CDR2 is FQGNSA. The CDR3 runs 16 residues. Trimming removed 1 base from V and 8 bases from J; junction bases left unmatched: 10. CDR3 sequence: CASSLESGASGYEQFF. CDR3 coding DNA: TGTGCCAGCAGCTTAGAATCCGGAGCTAGCGGGTATGAGCAGTTCTTC. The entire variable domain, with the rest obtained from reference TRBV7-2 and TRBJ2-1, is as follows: GAGVSQSPSNKVTEKGKDVELRCDPISGHTALYWYRQSLGQGLEFLIYFQGNSAPDKSGLPSDRFSAERTGGSVSTLTIQRTQQEDSAVYLCASSLESGASGYEQFFGPGTRLTVL.

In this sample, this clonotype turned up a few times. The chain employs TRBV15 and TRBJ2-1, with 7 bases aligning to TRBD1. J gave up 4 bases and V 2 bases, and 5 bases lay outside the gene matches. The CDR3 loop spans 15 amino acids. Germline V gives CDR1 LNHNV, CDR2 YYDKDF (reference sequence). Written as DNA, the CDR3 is TGTGCCACCAGCAGAAACCGGGACAGATACAATGAGCAGTTCTTC. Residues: CATSRNRDRYNEQFF.

CDR3 nucleotides: TGCAGTGCTAGCAGGGGGAACTATGGCTACACCTTC. Encoded protein: CSASRGNYGYTF. The genes are TRBV20-1 and TRBJ1-2; 7 bases are a match to TRBD1. The germline V gene encodes CDR1 DFQATT and CDR2 SNEGSKA (reference sequence). V lost 3 bases to trimming and J lost 2 bases; unmatched junction nucleotides: 0. There are 12 residues in the CDR3.

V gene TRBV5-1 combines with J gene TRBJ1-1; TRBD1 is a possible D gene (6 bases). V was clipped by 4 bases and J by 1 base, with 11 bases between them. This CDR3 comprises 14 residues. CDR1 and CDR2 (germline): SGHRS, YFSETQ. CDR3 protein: CASSRTAQNTEAFF. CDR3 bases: TGCGCCAGCAGCCGGACAGCCCAGAACACTGAAGCTTTCTTT.

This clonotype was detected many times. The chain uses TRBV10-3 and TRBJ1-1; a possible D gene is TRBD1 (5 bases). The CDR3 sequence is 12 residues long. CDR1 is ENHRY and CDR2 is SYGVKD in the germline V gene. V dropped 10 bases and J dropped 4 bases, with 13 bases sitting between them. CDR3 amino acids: CATSRVGTEAFF. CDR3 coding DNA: TGTGCCACGTCCAGGGTGGGCACTGAAGCTTTCTTT.